This T cell receptor (beta chain) was recorded in a study of blood T cell repertoires in COVID-19. Study-level information: The study drew acute and convalescent COVID-19 samples from the United States, Italy and Spain. T cells, B-cell-depleted T cells, or PBMCs supplied cDNA or gDNA.

In this sample, this clone turned up once. Authors' data handling: Estimates of nucleated cell counts were drawn from the amplification of reference gene primers. The repertoire was sequenced with immunoSEQ multiplex PCR; TCRdb's copy has only in-frame clones and lacks some. V, J and clone size are those of that table, while D and trimming were read from the DNA. Of 160,000 or so clones listed, about 80% are singletons. The CDR3 spans 15 residues. The germline V and J ends were trimmed by 5 bases and 8 bases, with 18 bases remaining between them. Germline V lookup: CDR1 SNHLY, CDR2 FYNNEI. The sequenced sample consisted of peripheral blood. This TCR was recovered from a man aged 65 to 79 with active or convalescent COVID-19. V usage is TRBV2 and J usage is TRBJ1-4, with D maybe TRBD1 (6 bases). This CDR3 reads CASSRNRQDGEKLFF. The CDR3 DNA reads TGTGCCAGCAGTAGGAATCGACAGGATGGGGAAAAACTGTTTTTT.